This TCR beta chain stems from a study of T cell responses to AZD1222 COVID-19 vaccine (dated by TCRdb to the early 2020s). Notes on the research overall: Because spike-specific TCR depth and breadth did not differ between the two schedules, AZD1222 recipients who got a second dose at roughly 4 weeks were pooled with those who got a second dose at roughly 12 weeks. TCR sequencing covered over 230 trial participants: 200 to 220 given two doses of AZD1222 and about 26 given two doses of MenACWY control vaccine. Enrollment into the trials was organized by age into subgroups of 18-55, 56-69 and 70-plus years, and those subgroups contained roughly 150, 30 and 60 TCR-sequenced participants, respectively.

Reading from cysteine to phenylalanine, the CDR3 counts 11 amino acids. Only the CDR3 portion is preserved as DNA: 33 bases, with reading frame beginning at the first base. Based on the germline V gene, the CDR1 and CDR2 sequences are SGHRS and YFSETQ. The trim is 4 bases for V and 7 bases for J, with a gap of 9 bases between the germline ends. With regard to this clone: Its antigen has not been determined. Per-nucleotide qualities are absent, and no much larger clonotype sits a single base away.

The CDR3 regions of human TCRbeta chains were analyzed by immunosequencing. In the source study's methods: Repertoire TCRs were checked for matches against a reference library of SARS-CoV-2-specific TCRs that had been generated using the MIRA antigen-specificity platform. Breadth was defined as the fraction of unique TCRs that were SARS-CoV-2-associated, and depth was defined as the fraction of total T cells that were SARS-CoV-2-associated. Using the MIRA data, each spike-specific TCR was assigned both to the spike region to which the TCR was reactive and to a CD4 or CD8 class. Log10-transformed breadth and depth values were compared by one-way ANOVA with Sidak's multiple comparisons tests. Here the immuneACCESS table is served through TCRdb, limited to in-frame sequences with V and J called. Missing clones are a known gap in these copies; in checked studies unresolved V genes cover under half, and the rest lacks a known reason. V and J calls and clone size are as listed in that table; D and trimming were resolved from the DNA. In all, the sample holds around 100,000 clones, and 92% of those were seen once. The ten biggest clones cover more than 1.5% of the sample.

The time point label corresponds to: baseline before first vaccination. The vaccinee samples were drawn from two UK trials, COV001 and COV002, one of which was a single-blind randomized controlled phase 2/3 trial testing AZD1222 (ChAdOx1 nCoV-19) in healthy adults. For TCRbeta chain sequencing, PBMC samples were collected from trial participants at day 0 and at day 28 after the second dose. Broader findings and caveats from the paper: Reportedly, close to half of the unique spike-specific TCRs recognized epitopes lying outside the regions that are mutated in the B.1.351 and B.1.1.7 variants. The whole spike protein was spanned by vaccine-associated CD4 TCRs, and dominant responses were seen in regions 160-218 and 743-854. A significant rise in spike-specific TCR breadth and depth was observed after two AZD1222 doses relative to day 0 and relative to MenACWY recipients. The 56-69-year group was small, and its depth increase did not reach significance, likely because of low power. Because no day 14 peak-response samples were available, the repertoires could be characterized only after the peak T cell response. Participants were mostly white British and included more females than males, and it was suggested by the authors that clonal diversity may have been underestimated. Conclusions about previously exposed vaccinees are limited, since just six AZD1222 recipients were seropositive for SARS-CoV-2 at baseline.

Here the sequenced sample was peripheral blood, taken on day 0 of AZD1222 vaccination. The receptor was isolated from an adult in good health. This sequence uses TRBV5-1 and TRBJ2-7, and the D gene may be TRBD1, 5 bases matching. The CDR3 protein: CASSVGQEQYF. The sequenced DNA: TGCGCCAGCAGCGTTGGACAAGAGCAGTACTTC. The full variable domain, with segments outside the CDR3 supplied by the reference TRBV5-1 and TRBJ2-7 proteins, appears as KAGVTQTPRYLIKTRGQQVTLSCSPISGHRSVSWYQQTPGQGLQFLFEYFSETQRNKGNFPGRFSGRQFSNSRSEMNVSTLELGDSALYLCASSVGQEQYFGPGTRLTVT.